This T cell receptor beta chain was identified during a study of human thymus T cells. Study outcomes and limitations: Related studies noted strongly shared thymic repertoires across unrelated people. Thymic and blood repertoires showed apparently biased V and J gene usage.

Generated by immunoSEQ multiplex PCR, the TCRdb table keeps only in-frame clones and is missing some. The sample consists of some 72,000 clones, around 96% of them appearing once. Note on this clone: Its antigen is unknown.

Obtained as resections during corrective heart surgery, the thymus tissue was then studied. Infants, healthy and Finnish, who were having corrective surgery for congenital heart defects served as donors. This CDR3 spans 18 amino acids. Germline loops: CDR1 PRHDT, CDR2 FYEKMQ (reference sequence). The V end lost 0 bases, the J end lost 1 base, and 19 bases lay between the germline ends. The receptor's source is a boy in the first two years of life with a congenital heart defect but otherwise immunologically healthy. The rearrangement links TRBV13 to TRBJ2-7, with D uncertain. Sample: thymus tissue. DNA of the CDR3: TGTGCCAGCAGCTTAGGCCTTTCGGCTGGATCTCGATCCTACGAGCAGTACTTC. Amino acid sequence: CASSLGLSAGSRSYEQYF.